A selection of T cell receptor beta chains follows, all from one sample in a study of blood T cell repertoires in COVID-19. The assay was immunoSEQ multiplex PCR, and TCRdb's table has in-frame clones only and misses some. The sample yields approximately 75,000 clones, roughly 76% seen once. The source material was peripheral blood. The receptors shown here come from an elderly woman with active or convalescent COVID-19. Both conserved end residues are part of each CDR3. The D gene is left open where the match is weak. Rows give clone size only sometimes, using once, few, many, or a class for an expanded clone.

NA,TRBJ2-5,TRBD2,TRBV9,CASSVGLAGGEETQYF,TGTGCCAGCAGCGTAGGACTAGCGGGGGGCGAAGAGACCCAGTACTTC
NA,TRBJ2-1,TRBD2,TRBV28,CASSRGGPYNEQFF,TGTGCCAGCAGCCGGGGGGGGCCCTACAATGAGCAGTTCTTC
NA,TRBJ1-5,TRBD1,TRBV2,CASSSGTVSNQPQHF,TGTGCCAGCAGTTCCGGGACAGTGAGCAATCAGCCCCAGCATTTT
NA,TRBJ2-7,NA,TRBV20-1,CSASGQYEQYF,TGCAGTGCTAGTGGGCAGTACGAGCAGTACTTC
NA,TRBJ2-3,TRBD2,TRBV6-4,CASSSGGLPTDTQYF,TGTGCCAGCAGTAGCGGGGGCTTACCCACAGATACGCAGTATTTT
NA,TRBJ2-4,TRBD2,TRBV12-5,CASGWIAPLTSGGALAKNIQYF,TGTGCTAGTGGATGGATCGCCCCATTGACTAGCGGGGGGGCCTTGGCCAAAAACATTCAGTACTTC
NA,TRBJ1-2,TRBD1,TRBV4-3,CASSQDPTGVNYGYTF,TGCGCCAGCAGCCAGGACCCGACAGGGGTTAACTATGGCTACACCTTC
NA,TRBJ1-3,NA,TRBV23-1,CASRALQGFSGNTIYF,TGCGCCAGCAGGGCTCTCCAGGGGTTCTCTGGAAACACCATATATTTT
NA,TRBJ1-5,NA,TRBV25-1,CARKGGRLQSPQHF,TGTGCCAGAAAGGGGGGGCGGTTGCAATCGCCCCAGCATTTT
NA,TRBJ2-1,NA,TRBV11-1,CASFGSDEQFF,TGTGCCAGTTTTGGGAGCGATGAGCAGTTCTTC
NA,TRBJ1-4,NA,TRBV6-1,CASSDGLNEKLFF,TGTGCCAGCAGTGACGGTTTAAATGAAAAACTGTTTTTT
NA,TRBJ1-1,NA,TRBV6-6,CASSYRTGTNEAFF,TGTGCCAGCAGTTACCGCACAGGGACCAATGAAGCTTTCTTT
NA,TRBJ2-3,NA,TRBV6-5,CASTIRGRRTDTQYF,TGTGCCAGCACTATCAGGGGTCGTCGCACAGATACGCAGTATTTT
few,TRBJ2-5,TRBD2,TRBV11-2,CASSLDFTGGHQTQYF,TGTGCCAGCAGCTTAGATTTCACGGGGGGGCATCAGACCCAGTACTTC
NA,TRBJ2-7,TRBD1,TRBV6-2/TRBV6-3,CASSRGQVDSEQYF,TGTGCCAGCAGTCGAGGACAGGTGGATTCCGAGCAGTACTTC
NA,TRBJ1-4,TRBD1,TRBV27,CASSFLPGQGPEKLFF,TGTGCCAGCAGTTTCCTTCCGGGACAGGGGCCTGAAAAACTGTTTTTT